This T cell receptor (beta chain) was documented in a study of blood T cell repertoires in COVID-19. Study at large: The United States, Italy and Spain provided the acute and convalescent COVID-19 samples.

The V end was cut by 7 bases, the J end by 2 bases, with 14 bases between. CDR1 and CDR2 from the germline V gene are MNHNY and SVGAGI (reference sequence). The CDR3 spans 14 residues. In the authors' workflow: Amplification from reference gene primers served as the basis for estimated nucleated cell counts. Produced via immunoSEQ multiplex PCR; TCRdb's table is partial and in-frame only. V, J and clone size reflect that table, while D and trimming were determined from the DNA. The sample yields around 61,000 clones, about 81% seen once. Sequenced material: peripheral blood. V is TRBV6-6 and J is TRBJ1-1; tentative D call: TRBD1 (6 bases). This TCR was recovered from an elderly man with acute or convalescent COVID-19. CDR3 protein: CASTDRQINTEAFF. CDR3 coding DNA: TGTGCCAGCACCGACAGGCAGATTAACACTGAAGCTTTCTTT.